This T cell receptor beta chain was found in a study of blood T cell repertoires in COVID-19. Study background: Acute and convalescent COVID-19 samples came from the United States, Italy and Spain.

The CDR3 extends over 13 amino acids. The germline V and J ends were trimmed by 2 bases and 3 bases, with 7 bases remaining between them. From germline, CDR1 is MNHNY and CDR2 SVGAGI (reference sequence). Produced via immunoSEQ multiplex PCR; TCRdb's table is partial and in-frame only. The sample has about 140,000 clones, 86% seen once. This TCR was sampled from a woman in her fifties or sixties with acute or convalescent COVID-19. The sequenced sample consisted of peripheral blood. The chain combines TRBV6-6 with TRBJ1-1; D not certain. The chain's CDR3 is CASSYVADTEAFF. Written as DNA, the CDR3 is TGTGCCAGCAGTTACGTAGCGGACACTGAAGCTTTCTTT.